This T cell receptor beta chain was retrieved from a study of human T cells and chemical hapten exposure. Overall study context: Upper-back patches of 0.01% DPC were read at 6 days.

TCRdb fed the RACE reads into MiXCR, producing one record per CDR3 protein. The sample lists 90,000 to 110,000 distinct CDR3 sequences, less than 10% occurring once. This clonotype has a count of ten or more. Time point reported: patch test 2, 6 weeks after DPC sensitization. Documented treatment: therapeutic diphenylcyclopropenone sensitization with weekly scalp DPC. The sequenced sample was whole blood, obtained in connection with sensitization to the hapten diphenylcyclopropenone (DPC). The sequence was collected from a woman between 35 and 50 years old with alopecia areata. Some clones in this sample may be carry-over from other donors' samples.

The CDR3 region is CASSRGLQETQYF. The DNA for the CDR3 is TGTGCCAGCAGCCGAGGCCTCCAAGAGACCCAGTACTTC. V is TRBV4-2 and J is TRBJ2-5; D unclear. Germline V gene data show CDR1 as LGHNA and CDR2 as YNFKEQ. Trimming cost V 4 bases and J 1 base, with 7 bases left between them. The CDR3 consists of 13 residues.